This T cell receptor (beta chain) was obtained from a study of shared clonotypes between healthy human individuals. Study conclusions and caveats: Estimated clonotype richness was generally higher in naive than memory subsets.

This clone turned up a few times. What it recognizes is unknown. Germline V gives CDR1 SGHAT, CDR2 FQNNGV. Trimming stripped 3 bases from V and 2 bases from J, with 17 bases between. The CDR3 consists of 17 residues. Profiled with immunoSEQ multiplex PCR; TCRdb holds only in-frame clones, not every one. Among 2,100,000 or so clones listed, roughly 95% were seen once. Division of CD4+ cells produced a CD45RA+ naive subset and a CD45RA-negative memory subset. The chain uses TRBV11-2 and TRBJ1-5; tentative D call: TRBD1 (6 bases). The TCR originated in a man aged 18 to 29 in good health. The sequencing sample was made of naive CD4+ T cells sorted from blood. Subset described: CD45RA+ positively selected. DNA for the CDR3: TGTGCCAGCAGCTTCGATCGGGGGCGAGGAGGCAATCAGCCCCAGCATTTT. Amino acid sequence: CASSFDRGRGGNQPQHF.